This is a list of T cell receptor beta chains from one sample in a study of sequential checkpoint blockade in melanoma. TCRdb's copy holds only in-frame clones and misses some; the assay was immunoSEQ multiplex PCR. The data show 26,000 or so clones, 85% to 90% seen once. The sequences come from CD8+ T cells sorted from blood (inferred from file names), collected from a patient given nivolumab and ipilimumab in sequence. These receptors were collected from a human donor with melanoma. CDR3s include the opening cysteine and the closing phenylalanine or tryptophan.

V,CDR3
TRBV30,CAWTGWNTEAFF
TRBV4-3,CASSQAGPGSGIGGEQYF
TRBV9,CASSRDGGGVLGEQFF
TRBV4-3,CASSQTGQGFTDTQYF
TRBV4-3,CASSQPLRLGYGYTF
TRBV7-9,CASSLVEAGGRETQYF
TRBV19,CASSPGQGPYEQYF
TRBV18,CASSQVAGPSYEQYF
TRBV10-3,CAISEDSDLSGANVLTF
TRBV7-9,CASSPSNSVNQPQHF
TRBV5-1,CASSTFAGGYNEQFF
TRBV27,CASSLSGTPQDNEQFF
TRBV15,CATSRAAGGADYEQYF
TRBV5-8,CASSFRDRNYGYTF
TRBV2,CASSEAAEQGLNYFSGANVLTF
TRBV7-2,CASRREGVTEAFF
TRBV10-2,CASSETGTEAFF
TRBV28,CASTPKAGGYTF
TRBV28,CASRSGLSSYNEQFF
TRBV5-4,CASSFSTKSGEFF
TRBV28,CASSFPPRGLYEQYF
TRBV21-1,CASRASTGNNYGYTF
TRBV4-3,CASSQDLVGQGGSNQPQHF
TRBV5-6,CASSSGGGQPQHF
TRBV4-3,CASSHQRGGHNEQFF
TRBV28,CASSIPGGSGELFF
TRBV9,CASSHTTDTQYF
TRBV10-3,CAISGGSEAFF
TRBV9,CASSGIPGQGAEAFF
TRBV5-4,CASSPGTSISKQYF
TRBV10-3,CAGSLYNQPQHF
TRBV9,CASSVRQGENTEAFF
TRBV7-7,CASSLGPAGAGNTIYF
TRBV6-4,CASSDHAGGNNEQFF